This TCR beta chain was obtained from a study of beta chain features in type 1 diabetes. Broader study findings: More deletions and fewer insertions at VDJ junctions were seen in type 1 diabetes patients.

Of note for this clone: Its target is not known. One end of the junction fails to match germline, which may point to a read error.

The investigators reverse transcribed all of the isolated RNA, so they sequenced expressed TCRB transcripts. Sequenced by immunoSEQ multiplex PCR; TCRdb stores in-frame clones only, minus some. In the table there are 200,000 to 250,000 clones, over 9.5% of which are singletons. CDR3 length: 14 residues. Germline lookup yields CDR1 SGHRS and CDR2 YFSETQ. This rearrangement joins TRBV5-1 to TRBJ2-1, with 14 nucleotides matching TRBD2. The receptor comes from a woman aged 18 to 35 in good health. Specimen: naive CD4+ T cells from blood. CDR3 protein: CASSGTSGSNEHFF. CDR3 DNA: TGCGCCAGCAGCGGGACTAGCGGGAGCAATGAGCATTTCTTC.